Reported below is one T cell receptor beta chain. Its antigen is as yet unknown. This entry comes from a study of cytomegalovirus exposure and HLA in healthy donors. Overall study findings and caveats: It was confirmed in vitro that three of the CMV-associated chains were specific for CMV antigens.

This PCR relied on a set of 60 Vbeta primers and 13 Jbeta primers. Sequencing was performed with immunoSEQ multiplex PCR; in TCRdb, only in-frame clones are kept and a portion is missing. The sample has 250,000 to 300,000 clones, roughly 81% seen once; the top ten hold approximately 2%. The sequenced sample consisted of PBMCs. The clonotype originates from a woman aged 40 to 50 in good health and CMV-seropositive.

In DNA, the CDR3 is TGTGCCAGCAGGGGGGGACAGACCAGCACAGATACGCAGTATTTT. It yields the protein CASRGGQTSTDTQYF. This chain connects TRBV28 to TRBJ2-3, with D possibly TRBD1 on 7 matching bases. Germline loops: CDR1 MDHEN, CDR2 SYDVKM. CDR3 length: 15 residues. Trimming took off 6 bases at V and 0 bases at J, with 13 bases between the two ends.